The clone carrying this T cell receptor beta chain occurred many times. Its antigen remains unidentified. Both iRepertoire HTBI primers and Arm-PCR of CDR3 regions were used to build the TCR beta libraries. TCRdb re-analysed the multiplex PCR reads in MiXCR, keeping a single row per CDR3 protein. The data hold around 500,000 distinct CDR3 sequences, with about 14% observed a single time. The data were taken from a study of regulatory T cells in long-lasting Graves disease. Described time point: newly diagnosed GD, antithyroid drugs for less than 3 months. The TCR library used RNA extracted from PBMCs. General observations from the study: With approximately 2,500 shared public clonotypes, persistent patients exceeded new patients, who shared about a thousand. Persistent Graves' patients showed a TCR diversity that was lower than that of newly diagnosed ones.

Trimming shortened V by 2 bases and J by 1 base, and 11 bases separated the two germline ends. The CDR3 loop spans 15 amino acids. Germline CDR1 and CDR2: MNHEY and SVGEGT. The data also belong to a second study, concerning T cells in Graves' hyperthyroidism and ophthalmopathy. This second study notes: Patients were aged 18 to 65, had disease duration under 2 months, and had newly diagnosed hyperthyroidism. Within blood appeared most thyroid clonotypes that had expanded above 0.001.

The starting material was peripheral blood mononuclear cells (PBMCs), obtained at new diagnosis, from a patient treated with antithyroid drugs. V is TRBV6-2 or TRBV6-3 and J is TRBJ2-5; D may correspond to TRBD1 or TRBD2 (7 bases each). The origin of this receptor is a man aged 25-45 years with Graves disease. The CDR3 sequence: CASSYAGGVQETQYF. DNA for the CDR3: TGTGCCAGCAGTTACGCAGGGGGGGTCCAAGAGACCCAGTACTTC.